This TCR beta chain was observed in a study of CD8+CD57+ T cells in acquired aplastic anemia. Overall study findings and caveats: Statistical testing detected no significant gap in CD8+ Simpson's diversity between patients and controls.

Trimming stripped 8 bases from V and 8 bases from J, with 12 bases between. The CDR3 totals 12 residues. Template material for TCR beta VDJ and CDR3 profiling consisted of genomic DNA. TCRdb passed the reads through MiXCR, listing each CDR3 protein once. The sample lists 200,000 to 250,000 distinct CDR3 sequences, around 50% occurring once. Before being chosen for sequencing, patients had shown CD8+CD57+ cell expansion by flow cytometry. Ten or more counts support this clonotype. The antigen is unknown. Sequenced: sorted CD4+, CD8+, or CD8+CD57+ T cells (not recorded which) from PBMCs. The clonotype originates from a human donor with aplastic anemia. The rearrangement links TRBV12-3 or TRBV12-4 to TRBJ2-2, with D possibly matching TRBD1 (6 bases). The CDR3 nucleotides are TGTGCCAGCGTACAGGGTATTGGGGAGCTGTTTTTT. This translates into CASVQGIGELFF.